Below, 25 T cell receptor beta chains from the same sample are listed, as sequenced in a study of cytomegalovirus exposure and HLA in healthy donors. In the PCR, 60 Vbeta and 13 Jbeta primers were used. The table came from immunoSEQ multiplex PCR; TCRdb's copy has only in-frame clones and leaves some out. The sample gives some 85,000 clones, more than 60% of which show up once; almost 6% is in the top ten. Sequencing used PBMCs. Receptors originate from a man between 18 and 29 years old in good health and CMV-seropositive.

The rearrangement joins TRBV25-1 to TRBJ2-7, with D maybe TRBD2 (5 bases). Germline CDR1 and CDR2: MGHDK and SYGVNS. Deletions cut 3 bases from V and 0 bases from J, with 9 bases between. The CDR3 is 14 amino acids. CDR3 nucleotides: TGTGCCAGCAGTGATTCGGGGAGCTCCTACGAGCAGTACTTC. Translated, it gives CASSDSGSSYEQYF.

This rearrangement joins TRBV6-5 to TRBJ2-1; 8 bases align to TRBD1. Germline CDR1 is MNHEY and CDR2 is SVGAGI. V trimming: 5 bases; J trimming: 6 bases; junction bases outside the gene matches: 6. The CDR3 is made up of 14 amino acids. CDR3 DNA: TGTGCCAGCAGTCCTTGGCAGGGGGCCAATGAGCAGTTCTTC. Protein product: CASSPWQGANEQFF.

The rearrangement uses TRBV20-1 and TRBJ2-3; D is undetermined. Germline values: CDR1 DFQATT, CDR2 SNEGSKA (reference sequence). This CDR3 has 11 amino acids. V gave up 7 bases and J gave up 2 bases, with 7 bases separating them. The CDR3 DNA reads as TGCAGTGGAGGTTACACAGATACGCAGTATTTT. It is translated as CSGGYTDTQYF.

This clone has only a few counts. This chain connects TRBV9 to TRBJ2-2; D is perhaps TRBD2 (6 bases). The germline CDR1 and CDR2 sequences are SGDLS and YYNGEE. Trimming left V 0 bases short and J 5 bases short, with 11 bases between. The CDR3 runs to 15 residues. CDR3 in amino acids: CASSVAGVGTGELFF. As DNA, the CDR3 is TGTGCCAGCAGCGTAGCGGGAGTAGGAACCGGGGAGCTGTTTTTT.

CDR3 protein: CASSDSGTVGEKLFF. The CDR3 nucleotides read TGTGCCAGCAGTGACTCGGGGACAGTTGGTGAAAAACTGTTTTTT. V gene TRBV6-4 combines with J gene TRBJ1-4; 7 bases line up with TRBD1. The CDR3 extends over 15 amino acids. Trimming cost V 0 bases and J 7 bases; bases outside gene matches: 5. CDR1 is MRHNA and CDR2 is SNTAGT in the germline V gene.

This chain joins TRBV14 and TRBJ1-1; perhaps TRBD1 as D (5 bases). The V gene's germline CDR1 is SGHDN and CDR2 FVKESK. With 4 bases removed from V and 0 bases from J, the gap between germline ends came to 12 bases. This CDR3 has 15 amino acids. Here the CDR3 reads CASSRETVMNTEAFF. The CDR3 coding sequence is TGTGCCAGCAGCCGAGAGACAGTCATGAACACTGAAGCTTTCTTT. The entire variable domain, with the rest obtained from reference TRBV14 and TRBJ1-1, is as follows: EAGVTQFPSHSVIEKGQTVTLRCDPISGHDNLYWYRRVMGKEIKFLLHFVKESKQDESGMPNNRFLAERTGGTYSTLKVQPAELEDSGVYFCASSRETVMNTEAFFGQGTRLTVV.

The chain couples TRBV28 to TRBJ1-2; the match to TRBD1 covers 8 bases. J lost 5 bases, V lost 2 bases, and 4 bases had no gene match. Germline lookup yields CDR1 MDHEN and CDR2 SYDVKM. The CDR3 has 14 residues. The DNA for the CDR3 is TGTGCCAGCAGTTTAGGAGGACAGGGATATGGCTACACCTTC. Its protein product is CASSLGGQGYGYTF.

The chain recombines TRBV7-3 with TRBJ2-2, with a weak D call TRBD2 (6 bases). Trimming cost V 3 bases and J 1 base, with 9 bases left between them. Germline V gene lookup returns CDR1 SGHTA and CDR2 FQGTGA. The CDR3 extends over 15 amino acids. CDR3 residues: CASSLGGGNTGELFF. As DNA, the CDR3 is TGTGCCAGCAGCTTGGGGGGAGGGAACACCGGGGAGCTGTTTTTT. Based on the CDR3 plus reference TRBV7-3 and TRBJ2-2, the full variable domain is GAGVSQTPSNKVTEKGKYVELRCDPISGHTALYWYRQSLGQGPEFLIYFQGTGAADDSGLPNDRFFAVRPEGSVSTLKIQRTERGDSAVYLCASSLGGGNTGELFFGEGSRLTVL.

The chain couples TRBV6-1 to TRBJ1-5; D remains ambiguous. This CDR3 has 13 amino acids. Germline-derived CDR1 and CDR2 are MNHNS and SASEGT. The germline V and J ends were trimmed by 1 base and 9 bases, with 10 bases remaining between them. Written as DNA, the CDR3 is TGTGCCAGCAGTGAAGTGACTTTGAGGCCCCAGCATTTT. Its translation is CASSEVTLRPQHF.

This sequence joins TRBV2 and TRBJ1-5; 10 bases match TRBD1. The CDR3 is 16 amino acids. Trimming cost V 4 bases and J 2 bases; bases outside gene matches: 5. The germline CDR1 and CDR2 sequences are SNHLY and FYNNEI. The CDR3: CASSGAGQGRNQPQHF. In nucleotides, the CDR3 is TGTGCCAGCAGTGGAGCGGGACAGGGGCGCAATCAGCCCCAGCATTTT.

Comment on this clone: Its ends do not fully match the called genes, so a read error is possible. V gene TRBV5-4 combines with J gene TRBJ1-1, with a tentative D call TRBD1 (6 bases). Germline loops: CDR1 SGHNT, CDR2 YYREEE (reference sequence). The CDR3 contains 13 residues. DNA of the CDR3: TGTGCCAGCAGCCCAACTAGGGACACCGAAGCTTTCTTT. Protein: CASSPTRDTEAFF.

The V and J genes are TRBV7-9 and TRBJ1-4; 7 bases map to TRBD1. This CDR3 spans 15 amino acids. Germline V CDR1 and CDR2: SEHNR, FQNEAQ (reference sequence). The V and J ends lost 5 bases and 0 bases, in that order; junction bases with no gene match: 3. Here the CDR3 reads CASSRTGATNEKLFF. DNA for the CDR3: TGTGCCAGCAGCCGTACAGGGGCAACTAATGAAAAACTGTTTTTT. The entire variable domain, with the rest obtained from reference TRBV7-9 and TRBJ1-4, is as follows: DTGVSQNPRHKITKRGQNVTFRCDPISEHNRLYWYRQTLGQGPEFLTYFQNEAQLEKSRLLSDRFSAERPKGSFSTLEIQRTEQGDSAMYLCASSRTGATNEKLFFGSGTQLSVL.

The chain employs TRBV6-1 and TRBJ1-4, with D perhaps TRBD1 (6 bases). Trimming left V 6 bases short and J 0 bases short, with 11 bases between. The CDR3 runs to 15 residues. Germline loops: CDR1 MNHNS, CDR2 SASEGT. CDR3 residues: CASRRRGTTNEKLFF. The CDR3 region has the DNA TGTGCCAGCAGGCGCAGGGGTACAACTAATGAAAAACTGTTTTTT.

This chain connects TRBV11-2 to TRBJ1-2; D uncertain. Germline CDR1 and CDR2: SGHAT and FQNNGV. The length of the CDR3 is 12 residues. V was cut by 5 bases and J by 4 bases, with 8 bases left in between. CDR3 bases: TGTGCCAGCAGCCAAAGCTTCTATGGCTACACCTTC. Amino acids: CASSQSFYGYTF.

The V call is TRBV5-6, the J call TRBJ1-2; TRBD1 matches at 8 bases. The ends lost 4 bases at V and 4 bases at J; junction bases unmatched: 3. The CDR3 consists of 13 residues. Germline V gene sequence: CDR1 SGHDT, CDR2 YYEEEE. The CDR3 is CASSQQGGYGYTF. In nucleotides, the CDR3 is TGTGCCAGCAGCCAACAGGGGGGCTATGGCTACACCTTC.

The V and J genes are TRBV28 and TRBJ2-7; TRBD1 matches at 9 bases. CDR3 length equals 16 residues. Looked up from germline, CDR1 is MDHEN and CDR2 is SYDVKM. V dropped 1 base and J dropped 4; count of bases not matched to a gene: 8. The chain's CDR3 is CASSLSLGQGIYEQYF. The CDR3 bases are TGTGCCAGCAGTTTATCACTGGGACAGGGTATTTACGAGCAGTACTTC.

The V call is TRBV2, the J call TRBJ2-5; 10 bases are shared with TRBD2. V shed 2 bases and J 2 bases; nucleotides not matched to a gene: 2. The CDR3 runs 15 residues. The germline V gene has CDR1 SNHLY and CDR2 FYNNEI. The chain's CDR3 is CASSETAGGQETQYF. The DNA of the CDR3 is TGTGCCAGCAGTGAAACAGCGGGAGGGCAAGAGACCCAGTACTTC.

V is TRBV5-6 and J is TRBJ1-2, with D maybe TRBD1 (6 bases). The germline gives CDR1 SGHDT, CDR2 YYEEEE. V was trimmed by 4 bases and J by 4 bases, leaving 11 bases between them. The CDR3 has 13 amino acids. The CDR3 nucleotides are TGTGCCAGCAGCCCGACAGGACCCTATGGCTACACCTTC. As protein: CASSPTGPYGYTF.

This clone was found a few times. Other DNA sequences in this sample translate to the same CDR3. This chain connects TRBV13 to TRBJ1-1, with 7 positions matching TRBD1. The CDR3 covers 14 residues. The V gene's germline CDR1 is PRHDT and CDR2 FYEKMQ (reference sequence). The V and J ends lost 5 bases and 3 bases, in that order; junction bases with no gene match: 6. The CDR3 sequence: CASSLEGAYTEAFF. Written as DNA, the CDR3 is TGTGCCAGCAGCCTGGAGGGGGCGTACACTGAAGCTTTCTTT.

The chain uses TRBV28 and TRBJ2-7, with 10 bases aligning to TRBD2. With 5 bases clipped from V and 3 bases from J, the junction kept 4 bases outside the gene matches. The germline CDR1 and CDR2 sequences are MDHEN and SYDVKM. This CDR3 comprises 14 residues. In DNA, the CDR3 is TGTGCCAGCAGTGAATCTAGCGGGGGCTACGAGCAGTACTTC. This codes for CASSESSGGYEQYF.

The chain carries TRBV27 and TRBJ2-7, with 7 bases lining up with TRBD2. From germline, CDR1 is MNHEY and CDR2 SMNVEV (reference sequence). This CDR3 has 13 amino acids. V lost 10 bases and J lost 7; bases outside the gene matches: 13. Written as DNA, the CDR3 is TGTGCCACCGCTGCGGGGGTGCTACGTGAGCAGTACTTC. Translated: CATAAGVLREQYF.

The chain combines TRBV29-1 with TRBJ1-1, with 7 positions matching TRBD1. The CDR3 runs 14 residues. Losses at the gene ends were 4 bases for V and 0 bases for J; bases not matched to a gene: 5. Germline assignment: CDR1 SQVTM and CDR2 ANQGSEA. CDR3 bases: TGCAGCGTTGTTGGTGGACAGGTGAACACTGAAGCTTTCTTT. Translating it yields CSVVGGQVNTEAFF.

The DNA of the CDR3 is TGTGCCAGCAGCCGGGACTCCAGATCCTACGAGCAGTACTTC. Translation gives CASSRDSRSYEQYF. This chain joins TRBV7-2 and TRBJ2-7, with a possible D match to TRBD2 (6 bases). Trimming took 5 bases from V and 1 from J, leaving 12 bases between them. This CDR3 is built from 14 residues. The V gene's germline CDR1 is SGHTA and CDR2 FQGNSA.

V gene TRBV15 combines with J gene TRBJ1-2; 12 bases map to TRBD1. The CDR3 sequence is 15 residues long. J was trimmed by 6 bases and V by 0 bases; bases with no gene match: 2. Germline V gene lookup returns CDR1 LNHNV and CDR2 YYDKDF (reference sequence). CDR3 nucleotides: TGTGCCACCAGCAGAGAAAGGGACAGGGGGCATGGCTACACCTTC. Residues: CATSRERDRGHGYTF.

The CDR3 region is CASSWGLAGDNEQFF. The DNA of the CDR3 is TGCGCCAGCAGCTGGGGACTAGCGGGAGACAATGAGCAGTTCTTC. The gene calls are TRBV5-1 and TRBJ2-1; the match to TRBD2 covers 14 bases. V shed 3 bases, J shed 5 bases, and the junction held 1 base outside the gene matches. This CDR3 is built from 15 residues. CDR1 is SGHRS, CDR2 YFSETQ, per germline.